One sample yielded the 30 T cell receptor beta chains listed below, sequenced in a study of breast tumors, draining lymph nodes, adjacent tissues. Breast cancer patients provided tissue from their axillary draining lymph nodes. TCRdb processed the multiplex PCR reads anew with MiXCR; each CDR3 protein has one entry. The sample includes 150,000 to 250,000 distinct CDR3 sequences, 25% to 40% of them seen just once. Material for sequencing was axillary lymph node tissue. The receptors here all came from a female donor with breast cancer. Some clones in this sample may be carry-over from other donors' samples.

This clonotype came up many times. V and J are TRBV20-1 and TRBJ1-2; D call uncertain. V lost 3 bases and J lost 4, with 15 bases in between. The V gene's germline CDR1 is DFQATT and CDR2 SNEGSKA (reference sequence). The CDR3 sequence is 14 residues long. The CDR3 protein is CSASPRRAAYGYTF. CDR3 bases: TGCAGTGCTAGCCCCCGGCGGGCGGCCTATGGCTACACCTTC.

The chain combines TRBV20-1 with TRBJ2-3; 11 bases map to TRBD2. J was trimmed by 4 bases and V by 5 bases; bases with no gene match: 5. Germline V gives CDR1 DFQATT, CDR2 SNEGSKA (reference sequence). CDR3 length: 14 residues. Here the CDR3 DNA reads TGCAGTGCTCAACTAGCGGGAGTGGCAGATACGCAGTATTTT. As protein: CSAQLAGVADTQYF.

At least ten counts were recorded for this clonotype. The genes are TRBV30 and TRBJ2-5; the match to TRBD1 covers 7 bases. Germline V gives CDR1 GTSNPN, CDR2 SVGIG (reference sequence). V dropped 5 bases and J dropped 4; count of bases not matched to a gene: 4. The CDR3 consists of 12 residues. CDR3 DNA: TGTGCCTGGGATTCAGGGGGAGAGACCCAGTACTTC. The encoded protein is CAWDSGGETQYF.

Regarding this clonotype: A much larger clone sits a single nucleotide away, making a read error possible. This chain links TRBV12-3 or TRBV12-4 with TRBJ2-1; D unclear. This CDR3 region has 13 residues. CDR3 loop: CTSSLSRADEQFF. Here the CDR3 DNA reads TGTACCAGCAGTTTAAGTAGGGCGGATGAGCAGTTCTTC.

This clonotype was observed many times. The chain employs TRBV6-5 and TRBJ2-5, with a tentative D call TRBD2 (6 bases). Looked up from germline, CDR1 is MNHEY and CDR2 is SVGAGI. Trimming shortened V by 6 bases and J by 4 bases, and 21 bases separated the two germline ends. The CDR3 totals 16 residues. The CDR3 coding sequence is TGTGCCAGCAGCCCCCTCGGCACTAGCTTTGTAGAGACCCAGTACTTC. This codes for CASSPLGTSFVETQYF.

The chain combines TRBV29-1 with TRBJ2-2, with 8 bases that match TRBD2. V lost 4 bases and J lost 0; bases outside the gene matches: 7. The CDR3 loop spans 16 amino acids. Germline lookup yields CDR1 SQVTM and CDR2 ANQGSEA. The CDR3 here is CSVVALAAPNTGELFF. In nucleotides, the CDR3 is TGCAGCGTTGTTGCACTAGCGGCCCCGAACACCGGGGAGCTGTTTTTT.

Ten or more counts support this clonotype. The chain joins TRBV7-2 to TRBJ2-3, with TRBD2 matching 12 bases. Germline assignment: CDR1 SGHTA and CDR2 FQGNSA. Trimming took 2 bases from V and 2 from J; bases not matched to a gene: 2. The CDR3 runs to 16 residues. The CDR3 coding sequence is TGTGCCAGCAGCTTACGACTAGCGGGGGTCACAGATACGCAGTATTTT. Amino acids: CASSLRLAGVTDTQYF. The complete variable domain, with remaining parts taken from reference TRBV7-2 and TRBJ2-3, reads GAGVSQSPSNKVTEKGKDVELRCDPISGHTALYWYRQSLGQGLEFLIYFQGNSAPDKSGLPSDRFSAERTGGSVSTLTIQRTQQEDSAVYLCASSLRLAGVTDTQYFGPGTRLTVL.

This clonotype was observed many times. CDR3 sequence (DNA): TGTGCCACCAGCAGCCCCCCGGCCCACAATGAGCAGTTCTTC. It specifies CATSSPPAHNEQFF. The chain combines TRBV15 with TRBJ2-1; unclear D gene. The CDR3 has 14 amino acids. Trimming shortened V by 3 bases and J by 5 bases, and 11 bases separated the two germline ends. From germline, CDR1 is LNHNV and CDR2 YYDKDF (reference sequence).

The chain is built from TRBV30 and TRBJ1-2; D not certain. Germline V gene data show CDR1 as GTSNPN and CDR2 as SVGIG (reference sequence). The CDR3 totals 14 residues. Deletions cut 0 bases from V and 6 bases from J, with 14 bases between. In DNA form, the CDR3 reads TGTGCCTGGAGTGTAGTACCGGGAGAGGATGGCTACACCTTC. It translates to CAWSVVPGEDGYTF.

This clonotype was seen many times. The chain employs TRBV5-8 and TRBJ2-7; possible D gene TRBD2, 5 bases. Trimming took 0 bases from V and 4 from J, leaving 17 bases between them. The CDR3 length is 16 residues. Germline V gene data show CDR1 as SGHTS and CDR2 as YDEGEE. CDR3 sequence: CASSLDSGRTGYEQYF. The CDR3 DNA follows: TGTGCCAGCAGCTTGGACTCGGGCAGGACGGGGTACGAGCAGTACTTC.

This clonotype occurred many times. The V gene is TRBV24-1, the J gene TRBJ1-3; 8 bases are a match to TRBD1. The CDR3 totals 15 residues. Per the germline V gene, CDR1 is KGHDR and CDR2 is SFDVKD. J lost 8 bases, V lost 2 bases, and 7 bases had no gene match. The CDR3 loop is CATSDSKQGGDTIYF. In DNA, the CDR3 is TGTGCCACCAGTGATTCGAAACAGGGGGGGGACACCATATATTTT.

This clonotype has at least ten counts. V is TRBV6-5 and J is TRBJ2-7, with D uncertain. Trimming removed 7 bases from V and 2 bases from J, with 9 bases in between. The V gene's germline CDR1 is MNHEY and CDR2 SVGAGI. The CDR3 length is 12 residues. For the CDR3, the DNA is TGTGCCAGCAAGGACGGCCCCTACGAGCAGTACTTC. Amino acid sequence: CASKDGPYEQYF.

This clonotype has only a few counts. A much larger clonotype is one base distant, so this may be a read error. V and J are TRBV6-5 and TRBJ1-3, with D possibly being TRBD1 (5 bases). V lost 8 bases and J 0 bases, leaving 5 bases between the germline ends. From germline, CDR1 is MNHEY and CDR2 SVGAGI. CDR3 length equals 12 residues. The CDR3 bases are TGTGCCAGCGGACACTCTGGAAACACCATATATTTT. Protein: CASGHSGNTIYF.

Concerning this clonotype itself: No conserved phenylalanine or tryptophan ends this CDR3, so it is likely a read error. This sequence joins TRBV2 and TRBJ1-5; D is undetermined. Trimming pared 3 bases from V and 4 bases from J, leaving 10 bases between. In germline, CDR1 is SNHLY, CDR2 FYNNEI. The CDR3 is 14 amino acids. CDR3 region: CASSDPISNQPQHS. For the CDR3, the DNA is TGTGCCAGCAGTGACCCAATTAGTAATCAGCCCCAGCATTCT.

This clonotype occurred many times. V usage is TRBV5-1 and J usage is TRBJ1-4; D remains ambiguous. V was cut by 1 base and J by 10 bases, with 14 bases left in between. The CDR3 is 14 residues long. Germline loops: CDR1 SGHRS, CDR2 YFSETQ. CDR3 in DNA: TGCGCCAGCAGCTTGACAGCTCTCGGTGGAAAACTGTTTTTT. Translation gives CASSLTALGGKLFF.

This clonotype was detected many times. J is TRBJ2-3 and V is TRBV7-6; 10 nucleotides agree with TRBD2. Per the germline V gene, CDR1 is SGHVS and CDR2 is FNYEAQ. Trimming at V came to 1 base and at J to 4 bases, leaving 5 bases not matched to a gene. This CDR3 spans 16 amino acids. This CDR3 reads CASSLEGLAGADTQYF. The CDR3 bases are TGTGCCAGCAGCTTAGAGGGCCTAGCGGGGGCAGATACGCAGTATTTT.

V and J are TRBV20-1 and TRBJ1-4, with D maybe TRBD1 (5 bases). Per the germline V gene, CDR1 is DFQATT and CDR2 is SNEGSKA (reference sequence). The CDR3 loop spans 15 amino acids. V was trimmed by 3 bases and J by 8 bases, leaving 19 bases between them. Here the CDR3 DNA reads TGCAGTGCTAGGCGCGGGGCAGGGACTGGGGAAAAACTGTTTTTT. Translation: CSARRGAGTGEKLFF.

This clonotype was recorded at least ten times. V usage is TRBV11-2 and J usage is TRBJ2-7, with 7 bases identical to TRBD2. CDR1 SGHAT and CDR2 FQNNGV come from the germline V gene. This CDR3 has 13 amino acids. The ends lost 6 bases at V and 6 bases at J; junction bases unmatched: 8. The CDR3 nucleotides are TGTGCCAGCAGTTCTTGGAGGGAGGGCGAGCAGTACTTC. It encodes CASSSWREGEQYF.

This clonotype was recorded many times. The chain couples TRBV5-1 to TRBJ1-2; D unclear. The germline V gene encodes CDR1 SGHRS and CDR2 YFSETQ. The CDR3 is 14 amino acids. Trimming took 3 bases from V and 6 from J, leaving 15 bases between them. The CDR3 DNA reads TGCGCCAGCAGCTGGGATGGTGGACCGGATGGCTACACCTTC. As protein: CASSWDGGPDGYTF.

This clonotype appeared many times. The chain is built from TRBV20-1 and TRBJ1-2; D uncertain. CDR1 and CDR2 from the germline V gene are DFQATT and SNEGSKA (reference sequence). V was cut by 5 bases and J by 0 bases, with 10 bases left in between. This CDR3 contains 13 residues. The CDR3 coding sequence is TGCAGTGCTGGCCGGGGTGCTAACTATGGCTACACCTTC. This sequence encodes CSAGRGANYGYTF.

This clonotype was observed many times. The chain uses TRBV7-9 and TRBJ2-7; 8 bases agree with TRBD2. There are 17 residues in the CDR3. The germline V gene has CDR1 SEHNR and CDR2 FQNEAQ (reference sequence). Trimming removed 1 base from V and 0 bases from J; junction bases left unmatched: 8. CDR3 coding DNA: TGTGCCAGCAGCTTAGATGAGGGGCGGGGGGCCTCCTACGAGCAGTACTTC. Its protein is CASSLDEGRGASYEQYF. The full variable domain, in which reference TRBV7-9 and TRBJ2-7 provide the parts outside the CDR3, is DTGVSQNPRHKITKRGQNVTFRCDPISEHNRLYWYRQTLGQGPEFLTYFQNEAQLEKSRLLSDRFSAERPKGSFSTLEIQRTEQGDSAMYLCASSLDEGRGASYEQYFGPGTRLTVT.

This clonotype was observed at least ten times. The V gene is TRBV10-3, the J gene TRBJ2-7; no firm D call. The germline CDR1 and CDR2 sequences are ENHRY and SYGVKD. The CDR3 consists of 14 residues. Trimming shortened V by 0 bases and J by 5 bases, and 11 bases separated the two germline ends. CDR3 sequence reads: CAISESGLRNEQYF. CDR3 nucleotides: TGTGCCATCAGTGAGTCTGGCCTCCGCAACGAGCAGTACTTC.

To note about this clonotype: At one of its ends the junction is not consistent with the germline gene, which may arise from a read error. The CDR3 coding sequence is TGCGCCAGCAGCCCAACAGGGGGCAAGGACTACGAGCAGCACTTC. Amino acids: CASSPTGGKDYEQHF. This chain joins TRBV7-2 and TRBJ2-7, with 9 bases matching TRBD1. CDR3 length: 15 residues. From germline, CDR1 is SGHTA and CDR2 FQGNSA.

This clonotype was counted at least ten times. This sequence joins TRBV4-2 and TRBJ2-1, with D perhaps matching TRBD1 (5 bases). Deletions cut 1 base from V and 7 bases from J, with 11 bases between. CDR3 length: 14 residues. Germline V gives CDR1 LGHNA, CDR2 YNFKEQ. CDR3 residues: CASSQGGPTNEQFF. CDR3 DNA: TGTGCCAGCAGCCAAGGGGGCCCCACGAATGAGCAGTTCTTC.

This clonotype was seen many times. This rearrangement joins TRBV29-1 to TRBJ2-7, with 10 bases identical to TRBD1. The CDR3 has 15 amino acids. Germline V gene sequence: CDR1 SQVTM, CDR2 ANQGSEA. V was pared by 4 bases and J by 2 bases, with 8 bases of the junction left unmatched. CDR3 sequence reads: CSVASEGTGAYEQYF. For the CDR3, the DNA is TGCAGCGTTGCTAGTGAAGGGACAGGGGCCTACGAGCAGTACTTC.

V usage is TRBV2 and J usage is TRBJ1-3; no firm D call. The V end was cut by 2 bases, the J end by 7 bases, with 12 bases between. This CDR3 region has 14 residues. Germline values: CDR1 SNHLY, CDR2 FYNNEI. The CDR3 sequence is CASSERGWANTIYF. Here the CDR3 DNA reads TGTGCCAGCAGTGAACGCGGGTGGGCCAACACCATATATTTT.

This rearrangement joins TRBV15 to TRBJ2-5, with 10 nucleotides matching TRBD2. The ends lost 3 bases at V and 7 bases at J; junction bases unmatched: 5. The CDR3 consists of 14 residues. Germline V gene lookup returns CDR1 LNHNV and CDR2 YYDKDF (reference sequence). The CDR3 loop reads CATSSWTSGGTQYF. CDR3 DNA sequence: TGTGCCACCAGCAGCTGGACTAGCGGAGGGACCCAGTACTTC.

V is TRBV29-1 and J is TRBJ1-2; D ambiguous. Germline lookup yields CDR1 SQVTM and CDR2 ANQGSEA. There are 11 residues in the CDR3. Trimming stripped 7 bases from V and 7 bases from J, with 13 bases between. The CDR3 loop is CSAAVGGGYTF. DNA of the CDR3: TGCAGCGCTGCGGTGGGTGGTGGCTACACCTTC.

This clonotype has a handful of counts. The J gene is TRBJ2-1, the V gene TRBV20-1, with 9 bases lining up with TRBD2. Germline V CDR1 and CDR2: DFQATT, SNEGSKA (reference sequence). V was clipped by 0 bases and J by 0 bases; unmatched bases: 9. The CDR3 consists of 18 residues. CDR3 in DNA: TGCAGTGCTAGAGATTTCAACGCGGGGGGGTCCTCCTACAATGAGCAGTTCTTC. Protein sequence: CSARDFNAGGSSYNEQFF.

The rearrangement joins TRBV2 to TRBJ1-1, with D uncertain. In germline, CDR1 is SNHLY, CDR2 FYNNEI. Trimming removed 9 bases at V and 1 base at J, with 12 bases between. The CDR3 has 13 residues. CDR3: CASGKAQNTEAFF. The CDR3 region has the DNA TGTGCCAGTGGGAAAGCCCAGAACACTGAAGCTTTCTTT. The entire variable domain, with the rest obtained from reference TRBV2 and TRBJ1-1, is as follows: EPEVTQTPSHQVTQMGQEVILRCVPISNHLYFYWYRQILGQKVEFLVSFYNNEISEKSEIFDDQFSVERPDGSNFTLKIRSTKLEDSAMYFCASGKAQNTEAFFGQGTRLTVV.